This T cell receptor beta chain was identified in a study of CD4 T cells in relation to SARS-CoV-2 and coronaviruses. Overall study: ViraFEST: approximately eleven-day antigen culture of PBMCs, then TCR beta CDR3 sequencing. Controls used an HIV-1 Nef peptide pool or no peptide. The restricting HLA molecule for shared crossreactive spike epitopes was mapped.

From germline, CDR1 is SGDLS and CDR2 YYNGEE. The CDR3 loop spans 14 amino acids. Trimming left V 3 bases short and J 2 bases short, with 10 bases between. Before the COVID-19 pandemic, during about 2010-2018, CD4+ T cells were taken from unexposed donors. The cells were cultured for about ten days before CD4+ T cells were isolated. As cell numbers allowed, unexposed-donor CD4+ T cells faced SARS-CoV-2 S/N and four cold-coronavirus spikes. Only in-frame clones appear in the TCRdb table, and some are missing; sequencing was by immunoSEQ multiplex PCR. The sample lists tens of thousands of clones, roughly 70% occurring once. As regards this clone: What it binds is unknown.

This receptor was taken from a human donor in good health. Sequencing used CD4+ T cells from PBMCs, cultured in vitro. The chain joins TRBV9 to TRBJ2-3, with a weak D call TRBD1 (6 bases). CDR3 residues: CASSAGQFTDTQYF. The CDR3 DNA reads TGTGCCAGCAGCGCCGGACAGTTCACAGATACGCAGTATTTT.